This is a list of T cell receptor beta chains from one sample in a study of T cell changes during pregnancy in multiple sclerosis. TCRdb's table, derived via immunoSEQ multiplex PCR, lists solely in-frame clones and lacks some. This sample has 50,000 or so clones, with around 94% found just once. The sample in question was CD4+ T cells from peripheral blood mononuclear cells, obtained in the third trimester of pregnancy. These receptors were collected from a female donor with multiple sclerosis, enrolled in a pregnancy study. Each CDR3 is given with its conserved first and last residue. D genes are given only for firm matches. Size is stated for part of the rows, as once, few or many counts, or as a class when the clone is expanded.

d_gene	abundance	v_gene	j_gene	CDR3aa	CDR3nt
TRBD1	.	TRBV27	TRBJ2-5	CASSSLRDRSLGKTQYF	TGTGCCAGCAGTTCGCTACGGGACAGAAGTTTGGGAAAGACCCAGTACTTC
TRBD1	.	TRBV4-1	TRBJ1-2	CASSQDEGDSWYGYTF	TGCGCCAGCAGCCAAGATGAGGGGGACAGTTGGTATGGCTACACCTTC
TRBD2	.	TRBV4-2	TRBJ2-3	CASSQGLAGGQADTQYF	TGTGCCAGCAGCCAAGGACTAGCGGGGGGGCAAGCAGATACGCAGTATTTT
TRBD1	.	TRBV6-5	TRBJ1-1	CASSYGDRANTEAFF	TGTGCCAGCAGTTACGGGGACAGGGCGAACACTGAAGCTTTCTTT
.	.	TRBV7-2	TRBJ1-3	CASSLGSNSGNTIYF	TGTGCCAGCAGCTTAGGCAGTAACTCTGGAAACACCATATATTTT
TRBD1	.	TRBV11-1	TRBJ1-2	CASSLTGQRTGYTF	TGTGCCAGCAGTCTTACGGGACAGCGGACTGGCTACACCTTC
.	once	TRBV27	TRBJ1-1	CASSLLGASEAFF	TGTGCCAGCAGTTTGTTGGGGGCTAGTGAAGCTTTCTTT
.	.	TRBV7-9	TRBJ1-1	CASSPGQTPMNTEAFF	TGTGCCAGCAGCCCCGGACAGACCCCGATGAACACTGAAGCTTTCTTT
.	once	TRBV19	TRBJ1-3	CASSIDPGRTISGNTIYF	TGTGCCAGTAGTATAGATCCTGGCAGGACAATCTCTGGAAACACCATATATTTT
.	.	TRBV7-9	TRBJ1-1	CASSLAGGDPEAFF	TGTGCCAGCAGCTTAGCGGGGGGAGACCCTGAAGCTTTCTTT
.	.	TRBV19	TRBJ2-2	CASSILSTGELFF	TGTGCCAGTAGCATCCTAAGCACCGGGGAGCTGTTTTTT
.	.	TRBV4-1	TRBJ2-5	CASSQGTGHQETQYF	TGCGCCAGCAGCCAAGGCACAGGGCACCAAGAGACCCAGTACTTC
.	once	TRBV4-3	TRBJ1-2	CASSQDPQGTNYGYTF	TGCGCCAGCAGCCAAGATCCGCAGGGGACGAACTATGGCTACACCTTC
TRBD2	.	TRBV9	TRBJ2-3	CASSVAPSASGGRKDTQYF	TGTGCCAGCAGCGTAGCTCCCTCTGCTAGCGGGGGGCGGAAAGATACGCAGTATTTT
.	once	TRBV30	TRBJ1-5	CAWSGAPLNQPQHF	TGTGCCTGGAGTGGGGCACCTTTGAATCAGCCCCAGCATTTT
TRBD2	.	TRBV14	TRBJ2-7	CASSRWGGSYEQYF	TGTGCCAGCAGCCGCTGGGGGGGCTCCTACGAGCAGTACTTC
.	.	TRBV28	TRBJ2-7	CASSLPRGEQYF	TGTGCCAGCAGTTTACCCCGGGGCGAGCAGTACTTC
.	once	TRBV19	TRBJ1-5	CASSSLGSSNQPQHF	TGTGCCAGTAGCTCACTCGGGTCTAGCAATCAGCCCCAGCATTTT
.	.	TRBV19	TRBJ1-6	CASSGWENAATSPLHF	TGTGCCAGTAGTGGTTGGGAGAACGCCGCTACATCACCCCTCCACTTT
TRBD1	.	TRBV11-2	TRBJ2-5	CASRSTGDTPLETQYF	TGTGCCAGCAGATCCACAGGGGATACCCCGCTAGAGACCCAGTACTTC
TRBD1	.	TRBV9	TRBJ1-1	CASSQGQGASTEAFF	TGTGCCAGCAGCCAAGGACAGGGAGCTTCCACTGAAGCTTTCTTT
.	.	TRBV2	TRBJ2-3	CASSESPRHALTDTQYF	TGTGCCAGCAGTGAAAGCCCACGACACGCACTCACAGATACGCAGTATTTT
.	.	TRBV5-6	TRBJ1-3	CASSWGHLRLGGNTIYF	TGTGCCAGCAGCTGGGGACATCTTCGTCTGGGCGGAAACACCATATATTTT
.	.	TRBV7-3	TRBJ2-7	CASKAQGAYEQYF	TGTGCCAGCAAAGCACAGGGAGCCTACGAGCAGTACTTC
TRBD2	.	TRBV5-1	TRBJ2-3	CASSQPERGSTDTQYF	TGCGCCAGCAGCCAGCCAGAGCGGGGGAGCACAGATACGCAGTATTTT
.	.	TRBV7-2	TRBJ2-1	CASSSSGGRQFF	TGTGCCAGCAGCTCTTCAGGAGGCAGGCAGTTCTTC
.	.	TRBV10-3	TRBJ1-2	CAIRLDNRAPGTYGYTF	TGTGCCATCAGATTAGACAACAGGGCCCCGGGCACCTATGGCTACACCTTC
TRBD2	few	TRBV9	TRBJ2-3	CASSVTGTSGEDTQYF	TGTGCCAGCAGCGTAACCGGGACTAGCGGGGAAGATACGCAGTATTTT
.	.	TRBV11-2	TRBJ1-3	CASSPDIRNTIYF	TGTGCCAGCAGCCCCGACATCCGAAACACCATATATTTT
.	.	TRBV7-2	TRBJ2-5	CASSPQTGTQETQYF	TGTGCCAGCAGCCCCCAGACAGGAACCCAAGAGACCCAGTACTTC
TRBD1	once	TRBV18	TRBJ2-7	CASSPRDSYEQYF	TGTGCCAGCTCGCCTCGGGACAGCTACGAGCAGTACTTC